This T cell receptor beta chain was sequenced during a study of memory CD4+ T cells and cytomegalovirus serostatus. Points from the study as a whole: Suggested: most of the CMV-linked TCR signature lies in CD4+ memory cells.

A word on this clone: Its cognate antigen is unknown.

Here immunoSEQ multiplex PCR was the method, and the copy in TCRdb shows in-frame clones only, minus some. The sample holds roughly 50,000 clones, approximately 86% seen once. The sort gate was single viable CD3+CD4+CD8-CD45RO+ cells for memory CD4+ T cells. The CDR3 is made up of 17 amino acids. Germline V gene lookup returns CDR1 SEHNR and CDR2 FQNEAQ (reference sequence). Germline trimming cut 5 bases from V and 5 bases from J; bases unmatched to any gene: 11. This clonotype was obtained from an adult in good health and CMV-seronegative. Some clones in this sample may be carry-over from other donors' samples. The chain uses TRBV7-9 and TRBJ2-1; 11 bases match TRBD2. The source material was memory CD4+ T cells from blood. CDR3: CASSRNSGRAVDNEQFF. The DNA of the CDR3 is TGTGCCAGCAGCCGAAATAGCGGGAGGGCCGTGGACAATGAGCAGTTCTTC.